This record concerns one T cell receptor (beta chain) sequence. What it recognizes is unknown. From the 5' RACE reads, TCRdb called clonotypes with MiXCR, one entry per CDR3 protein. There are 50,000 to 60,000 distinct CDR3 sequences in the sample; 25% to 35% occur only once, and approximately 43% lies in the top ten. This sample was taken from a study of T-cell memory formation after mild COVID-19. Study-wide results and limits: The authors did not confirm SARS-CoV-2 specificity of second-wave clones peaking day 37. Cross-reactive memory seemingly joined, as some responding clones were found in pre-infection memory. Contracting clones localized mainly to CM and EM when CD4+ and mainly to EMRA when CD8+.

The V gene's germline CDR1 is MNHEY and CDR2 SVGEGT. Losses at the gene ends were 0 bases for V and 3 bases for J; bases not matched to a gene: 7. The CDR3 totals 16 residues. The sample comprised PBMCs or a T cell subset sorted from them (not recorded which). This receptor was identified in a man aged 18 to 30 who had mild COVID-19 (a few samples of this study predate the infection). Cell type and time point are not known. The chain is built from TRBV6-2 or TRBV6-3 and TRBJ2-7; 8 bases agree with TRBD2. The CDR3 sequence is CASSYSILAGDYEQYF. The CDR3 nucleotides read TGTGCCAGCAGTTACTCGATCCTAGCGGGCGACTACGAGCAGTACTTC.